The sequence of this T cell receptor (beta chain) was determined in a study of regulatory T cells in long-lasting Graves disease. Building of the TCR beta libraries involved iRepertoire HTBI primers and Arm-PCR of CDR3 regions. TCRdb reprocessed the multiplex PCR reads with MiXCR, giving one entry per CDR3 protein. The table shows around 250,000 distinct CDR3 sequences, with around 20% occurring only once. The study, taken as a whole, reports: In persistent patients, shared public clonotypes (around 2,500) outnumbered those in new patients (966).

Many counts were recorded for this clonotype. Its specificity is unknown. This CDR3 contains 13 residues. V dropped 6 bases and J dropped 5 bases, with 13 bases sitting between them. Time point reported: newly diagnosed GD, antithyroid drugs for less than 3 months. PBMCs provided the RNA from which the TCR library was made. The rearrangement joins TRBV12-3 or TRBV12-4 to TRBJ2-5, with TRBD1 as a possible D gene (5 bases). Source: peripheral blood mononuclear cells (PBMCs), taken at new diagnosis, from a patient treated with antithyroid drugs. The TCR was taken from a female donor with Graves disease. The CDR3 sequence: CASSRDSDETQYF. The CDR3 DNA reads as TGTGCCAGCAGCCGCGACAGTGACGAGACCCAGTACTTC.